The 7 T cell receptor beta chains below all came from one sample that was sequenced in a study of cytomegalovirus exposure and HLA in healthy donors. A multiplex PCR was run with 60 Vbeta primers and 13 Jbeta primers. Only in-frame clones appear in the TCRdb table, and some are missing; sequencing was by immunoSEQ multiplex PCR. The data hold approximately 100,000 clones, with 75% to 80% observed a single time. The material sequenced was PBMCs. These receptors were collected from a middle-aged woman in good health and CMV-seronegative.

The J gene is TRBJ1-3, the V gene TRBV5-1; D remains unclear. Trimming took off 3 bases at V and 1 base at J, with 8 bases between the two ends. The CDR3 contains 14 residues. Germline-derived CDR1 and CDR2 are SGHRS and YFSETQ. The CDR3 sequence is CASSSGSSGNTIYF. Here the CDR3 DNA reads TGCGCCAGCAGCTCAGGCTCTTCTGGAAACACCATATATTTT.

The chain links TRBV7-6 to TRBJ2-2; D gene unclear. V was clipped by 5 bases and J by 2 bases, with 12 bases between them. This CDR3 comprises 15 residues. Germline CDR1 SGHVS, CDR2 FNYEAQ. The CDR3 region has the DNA TGTGCCAGCAGCCCCCCCCTTAGCAACACCGGGGAGCTGTTTTTT. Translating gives CASSPPLSNTGELFF.

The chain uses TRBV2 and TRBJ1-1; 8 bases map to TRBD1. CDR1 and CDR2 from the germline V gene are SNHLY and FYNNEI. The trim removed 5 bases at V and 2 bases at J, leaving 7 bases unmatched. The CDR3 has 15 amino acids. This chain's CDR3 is CASSLQGGDNTEAFF. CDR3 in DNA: TGTGCCAGCAGTTTACAGGGGGGAGATAACACTGAAGCTTTCTTT.

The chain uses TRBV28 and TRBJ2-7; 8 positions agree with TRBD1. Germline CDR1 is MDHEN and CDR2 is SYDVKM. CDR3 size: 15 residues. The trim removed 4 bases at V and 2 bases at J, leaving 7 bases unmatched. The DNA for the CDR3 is TGTGCCAGCAGTTACCGGGACAGGCCAACCTACGAGCAGTACTTC. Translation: CASSYRDRPTYEQYF. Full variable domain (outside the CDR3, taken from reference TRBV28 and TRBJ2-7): DVKVTQSSRYLVKRTGEKVFLECVQDMDHENMFWYRQDPGLGLRLIYFSYDVKMKEKGDIPEGYSVSREKKERFSLILESASTNQTSMYLCASSYRDRPTYEQYFGPGTRLTVT.

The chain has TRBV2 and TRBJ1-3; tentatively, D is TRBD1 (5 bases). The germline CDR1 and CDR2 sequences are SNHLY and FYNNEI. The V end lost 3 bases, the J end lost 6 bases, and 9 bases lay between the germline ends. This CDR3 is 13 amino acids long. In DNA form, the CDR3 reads TGTGCCAGCAGTGATGCCAGGGTAAACACCATATATTTT. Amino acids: CASSDARVNTIYF.

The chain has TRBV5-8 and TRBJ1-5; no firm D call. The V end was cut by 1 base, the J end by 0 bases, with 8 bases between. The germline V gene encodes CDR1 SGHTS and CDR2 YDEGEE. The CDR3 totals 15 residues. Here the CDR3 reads CASSLREVSNQPQHF. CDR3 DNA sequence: TGTGCCAGCAGCTTGCGCGAAGTTAGCAATCAGCCCCAGCATTTT.

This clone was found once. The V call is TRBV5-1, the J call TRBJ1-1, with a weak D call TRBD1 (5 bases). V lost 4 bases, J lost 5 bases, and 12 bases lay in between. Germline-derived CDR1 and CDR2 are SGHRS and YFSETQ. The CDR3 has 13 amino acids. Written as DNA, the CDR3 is TGCGCCAGCAGCGGGGGGGGATGGACTGAAGCTTTCTTT. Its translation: CASSGGGWTEAFF.